The next 24 T cell receptor beta chains were all read from a single sample in a study of blood T cell repertoires in COVID-19. Sequencing used immunoSEQ multiplex PCR; TCRdb keeps in-frame clones, though not all of them. The table shows 150,000 to 200,000 clones, with about 82% occurring only once. The sample taken for sequencing was peripheral blood. All receptors come from a woman under 40 with acute or convalescent COVID-19.

This clone was counted a few times. The genes are TRBV5-4 and TRBJ2-5; TRBD2 agrees at 8 bases. The V gene end was trimmed by 4 bases and the J gene end by 1 base; junction bases not matched to a gene: 3. This CDR3 has 14 amino acids. CDR1 SGHNT and CDR2 YYREEE come from the germline V gene (reference sequence). The CDR3 DNA follows: TGTGCCAGCAGCGAGCGGGGGTTCCAAGAGACCCAGTACTTC. Translated: CASSERGFQETQYF. Complete variable domain (other parts from reference TRBV5-4 and TRBJ2-5): ETGVTQSPTHLIKTRGQQVTLRCSSQSGHNTVSWYQQALGQGPQFIFQYYREEENGRGNFPPRFSGLQFPNYSSELNVNALELDDSALYLCASSERGFQETQYFGPGTRLLVL.

The V call is TRBV27, the J call TRBJ2-5; TRBD2 aligns across 8 bases. The CDR3 is 17 residues long. Germline V gives CDR1 MNHEY, CDR2 SMNVEV (reference sequence). The junction had 13 bases not matched to a gene; V was cut back by 5 bases and J by 2 bases. CDR3 in amino acids: CASSPDWLSGSQETQYF. The CDR3 DNA reads as TGTGCCAGCAGTCCCGATTGGTTGAGCGGGAGTCAAGAGACCCAGTACTTC.

The chain carries TRBV9 and TRBJ1-3, with D maybe TRBD1 (6 bases). With 3 bases removed from V and 2 bases from J, the gap between germline ends came to 18 bases. From germline, CDR1 is SGDLS and CDR2 YYNGEE. The CDR3 runs to 17 residues. The CDR3 loop reads CASSAIDSGVAGNTIYF. CDR3 bases: TGTGCCAGCAGCGCAATTGACTCAGGGGTAGCTGGAAACACCATATATTTT.

This rearrangement joins TRBV29-1 to TRBJ2-6; TRBD1 aligns across 7 bases. V was pared by 5 bases and J by 6 bases, with 4 bases of the junction left unmatched. The CDR3 has 13 amino acids. The germline V gene encodes CDR1 SQVTM and CDR2 ANQGSEA. The CDR3 DNA follows: TGCAGCGTTCAGACAGGGTCGGCCAACGTCCTGACTTTC. Protein product: CSVQTGSANVLTF.

The chain couples TRBV13 to TRBJ2-1, with 12 positions matching TRBD2. V lost 5 bases and J lost 7; bases outside the gene matches: 15. Germline lookup yields CDR1 PRHDT and CDR2 FYEKMQ (reference sequence). The CDR3 runs 18 residues. CDR3 amino acids: CASSPAKLAGGGWNEQFF. The DNA for the CDR3 is TGTGCCAGCAGCCCAGCCAAACTAGCGGGAGGCGGGTGGAATGAGCAGTTCTTC. Supplemented by reference TRBV13 and TRBJ2-1, the full variable domain reads AAGVIQSPRHLIKEKRETATLKCYPIPRHDTVYWYQQGPGQDPQFLISFYEKMQSDKGSIPDRFSAQQFSDYHSELNMSSLELGDSALYFCASSPAKLAGGGWNEQFFGPGTRLTVL.

This rearrangement joins TRBV18 to TRBJ2-2; TRBD2 matches at 13 bases. Per germline, CDR1 KGHSH and CDR2 LQKENI. V dropped 6 bases and J dropped 0; count of bases not matched to a gene: 7. The CDR3 is made up of 18 amino acids. This CDR3 reads CASSVTGTSGANTGELFF. CDR3 nucleotide sequence: TGTGCCAGCTCGGTGACCGGGACTAGCGGGGCGAACACCGGGGAGCTGTTTTTT.

This clone was seen only a few times. The rearrangement links TRBV21-1 to TRBJ1-6; the table gives TRBD1 as D, unverified against the DNA. TRBV21-1 is marked as a pseudogene. The CDR3 is 15 amino acids. The CDR3 sequence: CASSNCRVDNSPLHF. In DNA, the CDR3 is TGTGCCAGCAGCAATTGCAGGGTAGACAATTCACCCCTCCACTTT.

CDR3 region: CASTISTGFVYEQYF. The CDR3 region has the DNA TGTGCCAGCACCATCTCGACAGGGTTTGTTTACGAGCAGTACTTC. V and J are TRBV7-9 and TRBJ2-7, with 7 bases lining up with TRBD1. The CDR3 covers 15 residues. CDR1 is SEHNR, CDR2 FQNEAQ, per germline (reference sequence). V dropped 7 bases and J dropped 4; count of bases not matched to a gene: 13.

The chain couples TRBV9 to TRBJ1-3, with 7 bases lining up with TRBD1. The germline CDR1 and CDR2 sequences are SGDLS and YYNGEE. V trimming: 4 bases; J trimming: 0 bases; junction bases outside the gene matches: 4. This CDR3 comprises 15 residues. The DNA for the CDR3 is TGTGCCAGCAGCCCTCGGGACAGCTCTGGAAACACCATATATTTT. Residues: CASSPRDSSGNTIYF.

This clone has only one observation. The chain couples TRBV28 to TRBJ1-2; TRBD1 is a possible D gene (6 bases). This CDR3 comprises 11 residues. The germline V and J ends were trimmed by 8 bases and 8 bases, with 12 bases remaining between them. Germline V CDR1 and CDR2: MDHEN, SYDVKM. The CDR3 sequence is CASSTGRGYTF. In nucleotides, the CDR3 is TGTGCCAGCTCGACAGGTCGGGGCTACACCTTC.

This sequence joins TRBV6-2 or TRBV6-3 and TRBJ2-7, with 8 bases that match TRBD2. CDR3 length: 16 residues. V gave up 2 bases and J gave up 0 bases; unmatched junction bases: 6. The germline V gene has CDR1 MNHEY and CDR2 SVGEGT. The CDR3 DNA sequence: TGTGCCAGCAGTTACCATATCCGGGAGGGCTCCTACGAGCAGTACTTC. It specifies CASSYHIREGSYEQYF.

The chain uses TRBV6-6 and TRBJ1-5, with D maybe TRBD1 (6 bases). CDR1 and CDR2 from the germline V gene are MNHNY and SVGAGI (reference sequence). V dropped 7 bases and J dropped 3 bases, with 10 bases sitting between them. CDR3 size: 13 residues. Here the CDR3 reads CASNQGYNQPQHF. The CDR3 DNA follows: TGTGCCAGCAACCAGGGGTACAATCAGCCCCAGCATTTT.

V is TRBV10-3 and J is TRBJ2-3; TRBD1 matches 7 bases. Germline CDR1 and CDR2: ENHRY and SYGVKD. The J segment lost 0 bases and the V segment lost 9 bases, leaving 3 bases of the junction unmatched. The CDR3 is 13 amino acids. The CDR3 DNA is TGTGCCATACAGGGGATAAGCACAGATACGCAGTATTTT. It specifies CAIQGISTDTQYF.

This rearrangement joins TRBV7-2 to TRBJ2-7; TRBD2 matches 8 bases. The CDR3 spans 13 residues. The V and J ends lost 4 bases and 4 bases, in that order; junction bases with no gene match: 3. Per germline, CDR1 SGHTA and CDR2 FQGNSA. CDR3 coding DNA: TGTGCCAGCAGCTGGCCGGGGGGGTACGAGCAGTACTTC. Amino acid sequence: CASSWPGGYEQYF.

CDR3 nucleotide sequence: TGTGCCAGCAGCAATGACAGGGGGCATAGGGAGACCCAGTACTTC. This encodes CASSNDRGHRETQYF. This chain links TRBV7-6 with TRBJ2-5, with TRBD1 matching over 10 bases. CDR3 length: 15 residues. Germline V gene data show CDR1 as SGHVS and CDR2 as FNYEAQ. Trimming cost V 5 bases and J 5 bases; bases outside gene matches: 8.

This rearrangement joins TRBV7-2 to TRBJ1-1; 12 positions match TRBD1. This CDR3 is 14 amino acids long. V dropped 3 bases and J dropped 11; count of bases not matched to a gene: 7. Germline values: CDR1 SGHTA, CDR2 FQGNSA. CDR3 residues: CASSFLGTGGRAFF. The CDR3, as DNA: TGTGCCAGCAGCTTTCTAGGGACAGGGGGCCGGGCTTTCTTT.

V usage is TRBV5-1 and J usage is TRBJ1-1; D perhaps matches TRBD1 (6 bases). The CDR3 consists of 14 residues. CDR1 and CDR2 (germline): SGHRS, YFSETQ. V dropped 0 bases and J dropped 8 bases, with 14 bases sitting between them. The CDR3 sequence: CASSLEVGAREAFF. CDR3 nucleotides: TGCGCCAGCAGCTTGGAGGTGGGGGCGCGGGAAGCTTTCTTT. Filled out from reference TRBV5-1 and TRBJ1-1, the complete variable domain reads KAGVTQTPRYLIKTRGQQVTLSCSPISGHRSVSWYQQTPGQGLQFLFEYFSETQRNKGNFPGRFSGRQFSNSRSEMNVSTLELGDSALYLCASSLEVGAREAFFGQGTRLTVV.

The rearrangement links TRBV13 to TRBJ2-3; 9 bases line up with TRBD2. CDR3 length equals 15 residues. Germline values: CDR1 PRHDT, CDR2 FYEKMQ (reference sequence). Trimming removed 5 bases from V and 3 bases from J; junction bases left unmatched: 6. In DNA form, the CDR3 reads TGTGCCAGCAGCACCCGACTAGCGGCAACAGATACGCAGTATTTT. Translating gives CASSTRLAATDTQYF.

The gene calls are TRBV2 and TRBJ1-2, with TRBD1 matching over 7 bases. The V gene end was trimmed by 6 bases and the J gene end by 6 bases; junction bases not matched to a gene: 4. The CDR3 covers 12 residues. Germline V gene data show CDR1 as SNHLY and CDR2 as FYNNEI. The CDR3 DNA follows: TGTGCCAGCAGAGGGGACAGCCATGGCTACACCTTC. The encoded protein is CASRGDSHGYTF.

The rearrangement joins TRBV7-8 to TRBJ1-1; D remains unclear. Trimming cost V 5 bases and J 4 bases, with 11 bases left between them. CDR1 SGHVS and CDR2 FQNEAQ come from the germline V gene. CDR3 length: 13 residues. The CDR3 DNA is TGTGCCAGCAGCATCAAAGAGGGCACTGAAGCTTTCTTT. Translated, it gives CASSIKEGTEAFF.

The CDR3 nucleotides are TGTGCCAGCAGCCTGAAGACAGGGAGGCAGCCCCAGCATTTT. This sequence encodes CASSLKTGRQPQHF. This chain connects TRBV13 to TRBJ1-5; TRBD1 matches at 7 bases. The trim removed 5 bases at V and 7 bases at J, leaving 8 bases unmatched. Per germline, CDR1 PRHDT and CDR2 FYEKMQ (reference sequence). The CDR3 has 14 residues.

The chain uses TRBV5-1 and TRBJ2-7, with 8 bases identical to TRBD1. Germline CDR1 SGHRS, CDR2 YFSETQ. There are 15 residues in the CDR3. V dropped 2 bases and J dropped 9; count of bases not matched to a gene: 13. Written as DNA, the CDR3 is TGCGCCAGCAGCTTTCAGGGACAGGCTTCGGACGGGCAGTACTTC. Translating gives CASSFQGQASDGQYF.

The table lists this clone with a count of one. This rearrangement joins TRBV30 to TRBJ2-6; TRBD2 might be the D (5 bases). CDR3 length equals 15 residues. The V end lost 5 bases, the J end lost 1 base, and 12 bases lay between the germline ends. Germline V gene sequence: CDR1 GTSNPN, CDR2 SVGIG (reference sequence). The CDR3 region is CAWGIGRSGANVLTF. In nucleotides, the CDR3 is TGTGCCTGGGGTATAGGGAGATCTGGGGCCAACGTCCTGACTTTC.

V and J are TRBV6-2 or TRBV6-3 and TRBJ1-1, with D possibly TRBD1 on 6 matching bases. Trimming stripped 5 bases from V and 5 bases from J, with 18 bases between. Germline V CDR1 and CDR2: MNHEY, SVGEGT. The CDR3 runs 15 residues. This CDR3 reads CASSLLQGARTEAFF. Here the CDR3 DNA reads TGTGCCAGCAGTCTGTTACAGGGAGCGCGTACTGAAGCTTTCTTT.